This T cell receptor beta chain was recorded in a study of control samples from healthy donors and cancer patients. Using immunoSEQ multiplex PCR, the repertoire was profiled, and TCRdb retains in-frame clones only, with some absent. The sample shows 55,000 to 70,000 clones, around 90% of them seen only once. The V gene lost 4 bases and the J gene lost 8 bases, with 11 bases spanning the gap. This CDR3 spans 13 amino acids. Germline V gene data show CDR1 as LGHNA and CDR2 as YSLEER. Source material: PBMCs. This receptor was obtained from a man aged 25-40 years with colorectal cancer. The rearrangement uses TRBV4-3 and TRBJ1-4; D is undetermined. This chain's CDR3 is CASSLRSGEKLFF. CDR3 sequence (DNA): TGCGCCAGCAGCCTGCGGTCCGGGGAAAAACTGTTTTTT.